The 9 T cell receptor beta chains presented below share a single source sample, sequenced in a study of cytomegalovirus exposure and HLA in healthy donors. In the PCR, 60 Vbeta and 13 Jbeta primers were used. TCRdb's copy holds only in-frame clones and misses some; the assay was immunoSEQ multiplex PCR. The sample lists approximately 190,000 clones, roughly 73% occurring once. The sequencing sample was made of PBMCs. All receptors derive from a woman in her twenties or thirties in good health and CMV-seropositive.

The V gene is TRBV9, the J gene TRBJ2-7; D not resolved. CDR3 size: 15 residues. Germline V gives CDR1 SGDLS, CDR2 YYNGEE. Trimming cost V 0 bases and J 3 bases, with 13 bases left between them. CDR3 region: CASSVDVGKVYEQYF. The CDR3 DNA reads TGTGCCAGCAGCGTAGATGTGGGCAAAGTCTACGAGCAGTACTTC.

The chain recombines TRBV19 with TRBJ1-1, with 7 bases fitting TRBD1. The CDR3 has 14 residues. Germline CDR1 is LNHDA and CDR2 is SQIVND (reference sequence). With 5 bases clipped from V and 1 base from J, the junction kept 4 bases outside the gene matches. The CDR3 here is CASSLQGKNTEAFF. In DNA, the CDR3 is TGTGCCAGTAGTCTACAGGGGAAGAACACTGAAGCTTTCTTT.

The chain joins TRBV18 to TRBJ2-7, with a possible D match to TRBD1 (6 bases). The length of the CDR3 is 14 residues. Trimming took off 1 base at V and 4 bases at J, with 11 bases between the two ends. Germline CDR1 reads KGHSH; CDR2 reads LQKENI. The CDR3 protein is CASSPLGGSYEQYF. CDR3 nucleotide sequence: TGTGCCAGCTCACCACTTGGGGGCTCTTACGAGCAGTACTTC.

The chain employs TRBV7-9 and TRBJ2-6; D remains ambiguous. V was cut by 5 bases and J by 0 bases, with 11 bases left in between. The CDR3 runs 16 residues. Germline assignment: CDR1 SEHNR and CDR2 FQNEAQ (reference sequence). The CDR3 coding sequence is TGTGCCAGCAGCCTTACCGGAGACTCTGGGGCCAACGTCCTGACTTTC. It specifies CASSLTGDSGANVLTF.

This clone was counted a single time. The rearrangement joins TRBV13 to TRBJ1-1; weak D call: TRBD1 (6 bases). CDR1 is PRHDT and CDR2 is FYEKMQ in the germline V gene (reference sequence). V lost 6 bases and J lost 9, with 17 bases in between. CDR3 size: 13 residues. DNA of the CDR3: TGTGCCAGCAGTTTGGAGACCGGGACAAAAGCTTTCTTT. Protein sequence: CASSLETGTKAFF.

The chain employs TRBV5-1 and TRBJ2-1; 7 nucleotides line up with TRBD2. Germline V gene sequence: CDR1 SGHRS, CDR2 YFSETQ. The CDR3 runs 14 residues. The V segment lost 4 bases and the J segment 8 bases; nucleotides outside the gene matches: 9. The CDR3 region is CASSPKTSFHEQFF. The CDR3 DNA reads TGCGCCAGCAGCCCCAAGACTAGCTTCCATGAGCAGTTCTTC. The full variable domain, its missing parts supplied by reference TRBV5-1 and TRBJ2-1, is KAGVTQTPRYLIKTRGQQVTLSCSPISGHRSVSWYQQTPGQGLQFLFEYFSETQRNKGNFPGRFSGRQFSNSRSEMNVSTLELGDSALYLCASSPKTSFHEQFFGPGTRLTVL.

This rearrangement joins TRBV7-9 to TRBJ2-7; D gene uncertain. CDR3 size: 13 residues. Germline V CDR1 and CDR2: SEHNR, FQNEAQ (reference sequence). Trimming pared 4 bases from V and 4 bases from J, leaving 11 bases between. The CDR3 loop reads CASSSRDIYEQYF. As DNA, the CDR3 is TGTGCCAGCAGCTCGCGAGACATATACGAGCAGTACTTC. Combining the CDR3 with reference TRBV7-9 and TRBJ2-7 gives the whole variable domain DTGVSQNPRHKITKRGQNVTFRCDPISEHNRLYWYRQTLGQGPEFLTYFQNEAQLEKSRLLSDRFSAERPKGSFSTLEIQRTEQGDSAMYLCASSSRDIYEQYFGPGTRLTVT.

This chain's CDR3 is CASSQRTAYNEQFF. Written as DNA, the CDR3 is TGCGCCAGCAGCCAGAGAACCGCCTACAATGAGCAGTTCTTC. The rearrangement uses TRBV4-1 and TRBJ2-1; D gene unclear. Germline V gene lookup returns CDR1 MGHRA and CDR2 YSYEKL. This CDR3 is 14 amino acids long. Trimming cost V 3 bases and J 2 bases, with 8 bases left between them.

V is TRBV25-1 and J is TRBJ2-1; a weak D match, TRBD1 (5 bases). V was shortened by 3 bases and J by 8 bases, with 20 bases between the two germline ends. The length of the CDR3 is 16 residues. The germline CDR1 and CDR2 sequences are MGHDK and SYGVNS. CDR3 nucleotides: TGTGCCAGCAGTGATCCCTCTGTCAGGGCTGGCTATGAGCAGTTCTTC. Amino acid sequence: CASSDPSVRAGYEQFF.